The 32 T cell receptor beta chains given below trace back to one sample, sequenced in a study of T cell changes during pregnancy in multiple sclerosis. Assay used: immunoSEQ multiplex PCR; TCRdb lists only in-frame clones, some missing. Of approximately 65,000 clones in the sample, around 96% were seen once. The sample in question was CD8+ T cells from peripheral blood mononuclear cells, obtained after pregnancy. These receptors all come from a female donor with multiple sclerosis, enrolled in a pregnancy study.

This chain connects TRBV5-1 to TRBJ2-3; 13 bases agree with TRBD2. V lost 1 base and J lost 2; bases outside the gene matches: 7. CDR1 is SGHRS, CDR2 YFSETQ, per germline. This CDR3 contains 18 residues. This CDR3 is CASSLFSGTSGITDTQYF. CDR3 coding DNA: TGCGCCAGCAGCTTGTTCTCCGGGACTAGCGGGATCACAGATACGCAGTATTTT.

CDR3: CASSLRGPVAYEQYF. The CDR3 nucleotides are TGTGCCAGCAGCTTACGTGGGCCTGTGGCCTACGAGCAGTACTTC. The rearrangement uses TRBV7-2 and TRBJ2-7; no reliable D call. Trimming removed 2 bases at V and 2 bases at J, with 13 bases between. The CDR3 sequence is 15 residues long. Germline V lookup: CDR1 SGHTA, CDR2 FQGNSA.

The genes are TRBV19 and TRBJ2-3; D unresolved. Germline V CDR1 and CDR2: LNHDA, SQIVND (reference sequence). Trimming took 7 bases from V and 0 from J, leaving 11 bases between them. The length of the CDR3 is 14 residues. CDR3 DNA sequence: TGTGCCAGTAAAGCCTTCACTAGCACAGATACGCAGTATTTT. Translating it yields CASKAFTSTDTQYF.

The chain recombines TRBV7-9 with TRBJ2-7, with TRBD1 identical over 8 bases. Germline CDR1 is SEHNR and CDR2 is FQNEAQ (reference sequence). Germline trimming cut 5 bases from V and 2 bases from J; bases unmatched to any gene: 5. This CDR3 is built from 14 residues. This CDR3 reads CASSRTGMTYEQYF. CDR3 DNA: TGTGCCAGCAGCCGGACAGGGATGACCTACGAGCAGTACTTC.

The chain couples TRBV29-1 to TRBJ2-7; 10 bases agree with TRBD1. Germline V gene lookup returns CDR1 SQVTM and CDR2 ANQGSEA. With V trimmed by 7 bases and J by 1 base, 4 bases remained unmatched. CDR3 length equals 13 residues. CDR3 coding DNA: TGCAGCGCTACGGGACAGGGGTCCTACGAGCAGTACTTC. This codes for CSATGQGSYEQYF.

The V call is TRBV7-9, the J call TRBJ2-7; D possibly corresponds to TRBD1 (6 bases). The CDR3 runs to 15 residues. Germline CDR1 reads SEHNR; CDR2 reads FQNEAQ (reference sequence). Trimming shortened V by 6 bases and J by 4 bases, and 19 bases separated the two germline ends. The CDR3 bases are TGTGCCAGCAGTCTTTCTGACAGGACTTTTTACGAGCAGTACTTC. It specifies CASSLSDRTFYEQYF.

CDR3 in DNA: TGTGCCAGCAGTGGCCAGGGCGGCGATCAGCCCCAGCATTTT. This encodes CASSGQGGDQPQHF. This chain connects TRBV2 to TRBJ1-5, with D possibly being TRBD1 (5 bases). The CDR3 is 14 residues long. V gave up 4 bases and J gave up 5 bases, with 12 bases separating them. Germline V gene lookup returns CDR1 SNHLY and CDR2 FYNNEI.

The rearrangement joins TRBV6-5 to TRBJ2-5; 8 nucleotides agree with TRBD2. The CDR3 has 13 residues. The V and J ends lost 2 bases and 4 bases, in that order; junction bases with no gene match: 0. Germline-derived CDR1 and CDR2 are MNHEY and SVGAGI. CDR3 sequence (DNA): TGTGCCAGCAGTTACCTAGCGGGAGAGACCCAGTACTTC. This gives the protein CASSYLAGETQYF.

The chain links TRBV9 to TRBJ2-1; 11 bases align to TRBD1. Germline trimming cut 6 bases from V and 3 bases from J; bases unmatched to any gene: 5. This CDR3 has 15 residues. Looked up from germline, CDR1 is SGDLS and CDR2 is YYNGEE. The CDR3 reads CASTTGTGGYNEQFF. CDR3 in DNA: TGTGCCAGCACCACCGGGACAGGGGGCTACAATGAGCAGTTCTTC.

This chain joins TRBV7-9 and TRBJ2-3, with 10 bases that match TRBD2. Germline lookup yields CDR1 SEHNR and CDR2 FQNEAQ (reference sequence). V gave up 2 bases and J gave up 2 bases; unmatched junction bases: 4. The CDR3 loop spans 16 amino acids. The CDR3 region has the DNA TGTGCCAGCAGCTTACCCGGACTAGCGGACACAGATACGCAGTATTTT. This gives the protein CASSLPGLADTDTQYF.

V is TRBV10-1 and J is TRBJ2-1; 13 bases are a match to TRBD2. Germline CDR1 and CDR2: WNHNN and SYGVQD (reference sequence). Losses at the gene ends were 3 bases for V and 1 base for J; bases not matched to a gene: 9. The CDR3 spans 19 residues. In DNA, the CDR3 is TGCGCCAGCAGTGAAGGGGGGACTAGCGGGACCACATCCTACAATGAGCAGTTCTTC. Translated: CASSEGGTSGTTSYNEQFF.

This chain uses TRBV15 with TRBJ2-3; perhaps TRBD2 as D (6 bases). V lost 5 bases and J lost 3, with 15 bases in between. The CDR3 has 15 amino acids. Germline V CDR1 and CDR2: LNHNV, YYDKDF (reference sequence). The CDR3 loop is CATSQVSGPTDTQYF. The DNA for the CDR3 is TGTGCCACCAGCCAGGTGAGCGGGCCTACAGATACGCAGTATTTT.

The V call is TRBV30, the J call TRBJ2-6, with TRBD2 as a possible D gene (5 bases). The CDR3 spans 14 residues. The germline V gene encodes CDR1 GTSNPN and CDR2 SVGIG (reference sequence). Trimming shortened V by 2 bases and J by 2 bases, and 7 bases separated the two germline ends. The CDR3 sequence is CAWSHGAGANVLTF. CDR3 bases: TGTGCCTGGAGTCACGGGGCTGGGGCCAACGTCCTGACTTTC.

The chain carries TRBV4-1 and TRBJ2-5, with D unresolved. V lost 1 base to trimming and J lost 1 base, with 4 bases between them. This CDR3 contains 13 residues. Per the germline V gene, CDR1 is MGHRA and CDR2 is YSYEKL. The CDR3 nucleotides read TGCGCCAGCAGCCAAGGGCCCCAAGAGACCCAGTACTTC. It is translated as CASSQGPQETQYF.

The V call is TRBV14, the J call TRBJ2-1, with 7 bases fitting TRBD2. V lost 0 bases, J lost 5 bases, and 1 base stayed unmatched. This CDR3 contains 14 residues. Looked up from germline, CDR1 is SGHDN and CDR2 is FVKESK. CDR3 DNA sequence: TGTGCCAGCAGCCAAGAGGGACTACACAATGAGCAGTTCTTC. This encodes CASSQEGLHNEQFF.

This chain uses TRBV10-3 with TRBJ2-5; 10 positions agree with TRBD2. From germline, CDR1 is ENHRY and CDR2 SYGVKD. The CDR3 is made up of 13 amino acids. V lost 5 bases, J lost 5 bases, and 2 bases stayed unmatched. CDR3 coding DNA: TGTGCCATCAGTACTAGCGGGACGGAGACCCAGTACTTC. Translated, it gives CAISTSGTETQYF.

A note on this clone: The sample holds other DNA sequences that translate to the same CDR3. This rearrangement joins TRBV27 to TRBJ2-2; the D gene is possibly TRBD1 (6 bases). The ends were cut back, 5 bases at V and 4 bases at J, with 8 bases in the middle. Germline-derived CDR1 and CDR2 are MNHEY and SMNVEV (reference sequence). CDR3 length: 13 residues. The CDR3 sequence is CASSLGGTGELFF. CDR3 coding DNA: TGTGCCAGCAGTCTAGGGGGCACCGGGGAGCTGTTTTTT.

V gene TRBV7-6 combines with J gene TRBJ2-7; D possibly corresponds to TRBD1 (5 bases). Trimming removed 5 bases at V and 2 bases at J, with 10 bases between. From germline, CDR1 is SGHVS and CDR2 FNYEAQ. This CDR3 has 13 amino acids. Written as DNA, the CDR3 is TGTGCCAGCAGCCTGGACACTACCTACGAGCAGTACTTC. It yields the protein CASSLDTTYEQYF.

Only one count was recorded for this clone. CDR3 coding DNA: TGTGCCAGCAGTACGCTAGCGGGGGGCTCCTACGAGCAGTACTTC. Translation: CASSTLAGGSYEQYF. The J gene is TRBJ2-7, the V gene TRBV27; TRBD2 aligns across 11 bases. Germline V gene data show CDR1 as MNHEY and CDR2 as SMNVEV (reference sequence). The V segment lost 5 bases and the J segment 0 bases; nucleotides outside the gene matches: 3. The CDR3 is made up of 15 amino acids.

The chain carries TRBV6-5 and TRBJ2-7; D may be TRBD2 (5 bases). Germline V gene sequence: CDR1 MNHEY, CDR2 SVGAGI. CDR3 length equals 14 residues. Trimming took 2 bases from V and 0 from J, leaving 8 bases between them. CDR3 loop: CASSYRGASYEQYF. As DNA, the CDR3 is TGTGCCAGCAGTTACCGGGGAGCCTCCTACGAGCAGTACTTC.

The chain recombines TRBV7-2 with TRBJ1-1; 11 bases match TRBD1. This CDR3 comprises 16 residues. Germline assignment: CDR1 SGHTA and CDR2 FQGNSA. The trim removed 5 bases at V and 3 bases at J, leaving 8 bases unmatched. CDR3 coding DNA: TGTGCCAGCAGCCACCCCCGGGACAGGGGGGACACTGAAGCTTTCTTT. Its protein product is CASSHPRDRGDTEAFF.

CDR3 loop: CASSLGVQIETQYF. The CDR3 DNA reads TGTGCCAGCAGCTTAGGGGTACAGATAGAGACCCAGTACTTC. The chain joins TRBV7-8 to TRBJ2-5; D unresolved. Trimming stripped 1 base from V and 4 bases from J, with 10 bases between. Germline V gene sequence: CDR1 SGHVS, CDR2 FQNEAQ. The CDR3 has 14 residues.

This chain uses TRBV4-1 with TRBJ2-1; possible D gene TRBD2, 6 bases. V was pared by 1 base and J by 10 bases, with 20 bases between. The CDR3 runs 16 residues. Germline-derived CDR1 and CDR2 are MGHRA and YSYEKL. CDR3 in DNA: TGCGCCAGCAGCCAAGTGGGTGCGGGGCCACGCAGCGAGCAGTTCTTC. This gives the protein CASSQVGAGPRSEQFF.

J is TRBJ1-2 and V is TRBV13; D is ambiguous. Germline lookup yields CDR1 PRHDT and CDR2 FYEKMQ (reference sequence). V lost 1 base and J 7 bases, leaving 7 bases between the germline ends. This CDR3 has 12 residues. The CDR3 nucleotides are TGTGCCAGCAGCTTAGCTTCGCGTGGCTACACCTTC. It translates to CASSLASRGYTF.

The gene calls are TRBV5-6 and TRBJ2-3; D perhaps matches TRBD2 (6 bases). Between the trimmed V and J ends, which lost 1 base and 6 bases, there was a span of 15 bases. There are 15 residues in the CDR3. CDR1 SGHDT and CDR2 YYEEEE come from the germline V gene. The DNA for the CDR3 is TGTGCCAGCAGCTTGTCGGACTACGAGCGGGATACGCAGTATTTT. It yields the protein CASSLSDYERDTQYF.

The rearrangement uses TRBV6-5 and TRBJ2-2; D is perhaps TRBD1 (6 bases). The CDR3 extends over 15 amino acids. V lost 0 bases and J lost 1, with 6 bases in between. CDR1 and CDR2 from the germline V gene are MNHEY and SVGAGI. The CDR3 is CASSYSTGNTGELFF. The CDR3 region has the DNA TGTGCCAGCAGTTACTCGACAGGGAACACCGGGGAGCTGTTTTTT.

The rearrangement joins TRBV6-1 to TRBJ2-5; 9 bases align to TRBD2. V lost 3 bases to trimming and J lost 1 base; unmatched junction nucleotides: 6. The CDR3 loop spans 16 amino acids. The germline CDR1 and CDR2 sequences are MNHNS and SASEGT. The CDR3 here is CASSESLAGIQETQYF. CDR3 DNA: TGTGCCAGCAGTGAGAGCCTAGCGGGAATCCAAGAGACCCAGTACTTC.

The chain recombines TRBV5-8 with TRBJ2-1; possibly TRBD1 for D (5 bases). V was clipped by 4 bases and J by 4 bases, with 9 bases between them. The CDR3 has 13 residues. Germline CDR1 is SGHTS and CDR2 is YDEGEE. CDR3 sequence reads: CASSLTGYNEQFF. The CDR3 coding sequence is TGTGCCAGCAGCCTCACAGGATACAATGAGCAGTTCTTC.

The chain carries TRBV7-9 and TRBJ1-3; 7 nucleotides align to TRBD1. The CDR3 consists of 17 residues. Germline V gene sequence: CDR1 SEHNR, CDR2 FQNEAQ (reference sequence). Germline trimming cut 3 bases from V and 2 bases from J; bases unmatched to any gene: 10. The CDR3 nucleotides are TGTGCCAGCAGCTTCTCGTTCAGGGGGTCTACTGGAAACACCATATATTTT. Translation gives CASSFSFRGSTGNTIYF. The full variable domain, in which reference TRBV7-9 and TRBJ1-3 provide the parts outside the CDR3, is DTGVSQNPRHKITKRGQNVTFRCDPISEHNRLYWYRQTLGQGPEFLTYFQNEAQLEKSRLLSDRFSAERPKGSFSTLEIQRTEQGDSAMYLCASSFSFRGSTGNTIYFGEGSWLTVV.

V usage is TRBV27 and J usage is TRBJ1-6; 9 nucleotides agree with TRBD1. Germline CDR1 and CDR2: MNHEY and SMNVEV (reference sequence). The CDR3 runs 15 residues. The V segment lost 3 bases and the J segment 6 bases; nucleotides outside the gene matches: 3. This chain's CDR3 is CASSFGTGPNSPLHF. DNA of the CDR3: TGTGCCAGCAGTTTTGGGACAGGGCCTAATTCACCCCTCCACTTT.

The V and J genes are TRBV13 and TRBJ2-7; 9 nucleotides match TRBD1. The germline CDR1 and CDR2 sequences are PRHDT and FYEKMQ (reference sequence). This CDR3 contains 13 residues. With V trimmed by 4 bases and J by 5 bases, 3 bases remained unmatched. The CDR3 nucleotides are TGTGCCAGCAGCTGGACAGGGGCCAACGAGCAGTACTTC. It codes for CASSWTGANEQYF. Full variable domain (outside the CDR3, taken from reference TRBV13 and TRBJ2-7): AAGVIQSPRHLIKEKRETATLKCYPIPRHDTVYWYQQGPGQDPQFLISFYEKMQSDKGSIPDRFSAQQFSDYHSELNMSSLELGDSALYFCASSWTGANEQYFGPGTRLTVT.

This clone was recorded only once. The chain links TRBV28 to TRBJ2-1; 13 nucleotides align to TRBD2. CDR1 MDHEN and CDR2 SYDVKM come from the germline V gene. This CDR3 is built from 15 residues. The V and J ends lost 2 bases and 8 bases, in that order; junction bases with no gene match: 3. The CDR3 region is CASSLGLAGEDEQFF. In nucleotides, the CDR3 is TGTGCCAGCAGTTTAGGACTAGCGGGAGAGGATGAGCAGTTCTTC.